The 21 T cell receptor beta chains in this list originate from one sample, sequenced in a study of identical twins. MiXCR, applied by TCRdb to the 5' RACE reads, yields one record per CDR3 protein. The sample lists roughly 720,000 distinct CDR3 sequences, roughly 18% occurring once. The same specimen was also included in a second study, on T cells expressing NK-cell markers.

Sequencing was done on a sample of PBMCs. These receptor sequences come from a young woman in good health.

The V call is TRBV5-1, the J call TRBJ1-5; possible D gene TRBD1, 6 bases. CDR1 is SGHRS and CDR2 is YFSETQ in the germline V gene. Between the trimmed V and J ends, which lost 0 bases and 4 bases, there was a span of 14 bases. The CDR3 contains 16 residues. The CDR3 spells CASSLGEGGYNQPQHF. CDR3 nucleotides: TGCGCCAGCAGCTTGGGAGAGGGGGGCTATAATCAGCCCCAGCATTTT.

The chain uses TRBV16 and TRBJ2-7; D gene ambiguous. Germline V gene data show CDR1 as KGHSY and CDR2 as FQNENV. The CDR3 extends over 14 amino acids. Trimming left V 3 bases short and J 3 bases short, with 12 bases between. CDR3 DNA: TGTGCCAGCAGCCACCACATAAACGTCTACGAGCAGTACTTC. It codes for CASSHHINVYEQYF.

The chain uses TRBV5-1 and TRBJ2-6; TRBD1 or TRBD2 may be the D gene (5 bases each). The ends were cut back, 6 bases at V and 2 bases at J, with 18 bases in the middle. This CDR3 has 17 residues. Germline values: CDR1 SGHRS, CDR2 YFSETQ. The CDR3 spells CASKSPGRGPGANVLTF. The CDR3 DNA reads TGCGCCAGCAAATCCCCAGGGAGAGGACCTGGGGCCAACGTCCTGACTTTC.

The genes are TRBV20-1 and TRBJ1-1, with D maybe TRBD1 (6 bases). Between the trimmed V and J ends, which lost 3 bases and 1 base, there was a span of 9 bases. There are 13 residues in the CDR3. Germline V CDR1 and CDR2: DFQATT, SNEGSKA (reference sequence). The CDR3 bases are TGCAGTGCTAGGGGACACGCGAACACTGAAGCTTTCTTT. Its translation: CSARGHANTEAFF.

This clonotype came up a few times. The chain is built from TRBV7-3 and TRBJ2-5; TRBD2 is a possible D gene (6 bases). This CDR3 is 18 amino acids long. CDR1 and CDR2 from the germline V gene are SGHTA and FQGTGA. Trimming left V 2 bases short and J 4 bases short, with 23 bases between. CDR3 sequence reads: CASSLRRGLSAERETQYF. CDR3 nucleotide sequence: TGTGCCAGCAGCTTACGGAGGGGACTCTCCGCTGAACGAGAGACCCAGTACTTC. The whole variable domain, remainder taken from reference TRBV7-3 and TRBJ2-5, is GAGVSQTPSNKVTEKGKYVELRCDPISGHTALYWYRQSLGQGPEFLIYFQGTGAADDSGLPNDRFFAVRPEGSVSTLKIQRTERGDSAVYLCASSLRRGLSAERETQYFGPGTRLLVL.

This clonotype was found a few times. V gene TRBV6-2 or TRBV6-3 combines with J gene TRBJ1-6; possibly TRBD1 for D (6 bases). The CDR3 runs 15 residues. V lost 6 bases and J lost 3, with 12 bases in between. Germline assignment: CDR1 MNHEY and CDR2 SVGEGT. CDR3 coding DNA: TGTGCCAGCAGGACACAGGGCTACTATAATTCACCCCTCCACTTT. It is translated as CASRTQGYYNSPLHF.

This clonotype appeared many times. In DNA, the CDR3 is TGTGCCACCAGCAGAGACCCCCGACAGGACGGATATAATTCACCCCTCCACTTT. This codes for CATSRDPRQDGYNSPLHF. This rearrangement joins TRBV15 to TRBJ1-6; maybe TRBD1 (6 bases). This CDR3 comprises 18 residues. Germline V gene data show CDR1 as LNHNV and CDR2 as YYDKDF (reference sequence). V lost 0 bases and J 4 bases, leaving 16 bases between the germline ends.

The chain combines TRBV5-1 with TRBJ2-1; TRBD2 matches 7 bases. From germline, CDR1 is SGHRS and CDR2 YFSETQ. This CDR3 is 16 amino acids long. The ends lost 0 bases at V and 8 bases at J; junction bases unmatched: 11. The CDR3 DNA reads TGCGCCAGCAGCTTGGTAGGTGGATTAGCGGGTGATGAGCAGTTCTTC. Amino acids: CASSLVGGLAGDEQFF.

This clonotype was seen ten or more times. V gene TRBV6-1 combines with J gene TRBJ2-7, with 8 bases fitting TRBD2. The CDR3 is made up of 14 amino acids. From germline, CDR1 is MNHNS and CDR2 SASEGT. Germline trimming cut 6 bases from V and 0 bases from J; bases unmatched to any gene: 4. In DNA, the CDR3 is TGTGCCAGCAGCGGCGGGGGGCTCTCCTACGAGCAGTACTTC. It encodes CASSGGGLSYEQYF.

This clonotype was found many times. The chain carries TRBV27 and TRBJ2-2; the match to TRBD1 covers 7 bases. V dropped 4 bases and J dropped 0; count of bases not matched to a gene: 2. The CDR3 covers 15 residues. Germline V CDR1 and CDR2: MNHEY, SMNVEV (reference sequence). The CDR3 DNA follows: TGTGCCAGCAGTTCCGGGACAGCGAACACCGGGGAGCTGTTTTTT. It encodes CASSSGTANTGELFF.

Here the CDR3 reads CSASLLAGGQQFF. CDR3 sequence (DNA): TGCAGTGCTAGTCTTCTAGCGGGAGGACAACAGTTCTTC. The V gene is TRBV20-1, the J gene TRBJ2-1, with 11 bases fitting TRBD2. The trim removed 3 bases at V and 13 bases at J, leaving 8 bases unmatched. There are 13 residues in the CDR3. CDR1 is DFQATT, CDR2 SNEGSKA, per germline (reference sequence).

This clonotype was seen a handful of times. In DNA, the CDR3 is TGCAGTGCTAGACTAGCGGGCCGGTGGGAGCAGTACTTC. Protein sequence: CSARLAGRWEQYF. J is TRBJ2-7 and V is TRBV20-1, with TRBD2 matching 8 bases. Germline V CDR1 and CDR2: DFQATT, SNEGSKA (reference sequence). There are 13 residues in the CDR3. The ends lost 2 bases at V and 7 bases at J; junction bases unmatched: 7.

As DNA, the CDR3 is TGTGCCAGCAGTTCCAGGGCCGAGGAGGGATCGGGCGGCTACACCTTC. Encoded protein: CASSSRAEEGSGGYTF. The V gene is TRBV7-9, the J gene TRBJ1-2, with D possibly matching TRBD1 (5 bases). Germline-derived CDR1 and CDR2 are SEHNR and FQNEAQ (reference sequence). The CDR3 extends over 16 amino acids. Trimming cost V 6 bases and J 8 bases, with 25 bases left between them.

This clonotype was seen only a few times. For the CDR3, the DNA is TGTGCCAGCAGCCCCCGTCCGAGCGGGGGGTCCGATACGCAGTATTTT. As protein: CASSPRPSGGSDTQYF. V usage is TRBV6-1 and J usage is TRBJ2-3; 9 nucleotides line up with TRBD2. Looked up from germline, CDR1 is MNHNS and CDR2 is SASEGT. V trimming: 6 bases; J trimming: 6 bases; junction bases outside the gene matches: 13. The CDR3 runs to 16 residues.

This chain uses TRBV20-1 with TRBJ2-3, with 10 bases aligning to TRBD2. Germline V gene data show CDR1 as DFQATT and CDR2 as SNEGSKA (reference sequence). The CDR3 consists of 17 residues. Trimming took 6 bases from V and 0 from J; bases not matched to a gene: 12. The DNA of the CDR3 is TGCAGTGCGCCGGGTCTAGCGGGAGCCCCTAGCACAGATACGCAGTATTTT. Translated: CSAPGLAGAPSTDTQYF.

V is TRBV18 and J is TRBJ2-3; 14 positions agree with TRBD2. J was trimmed by 3 bases and V by 3 bases; bases with no gene match: 5. The CDR3 totals 17 residues. Germline values: CDR1 KGHSH, CDR2 LQKENI. The CDR3, as DNA: TGTGCCAGCTCACCGCCCGGGACTAGCGGGAGTACAGATACGCAGTATTTT. Protein sequence: CASSPPGTSGSTDTQYF.

In this sample, this clonotype turned up many times. The rearrangement links TRBV10-3 to TRBJ2-3, with D perhaps TRBD2 (6 bases). Germline CDR1 reads ENHRY; CDR2 reads SYGVKD. V dropped 10 bases and J dropped 4 bases, with 18 bases sitting between them. The CDR3 length is 14 residues. This CDR3 reads CASKPTSLSDTQYF. The CDR3 DNA follows: TGTGCCAGTAAACCGACTAGTCTGTCAGATACGCAGTATTTT.

The rearrangement joins TRBV7-9 to TRBJ1-1; no reliable D call. The germline V and J ends were trimmed by 2 bases and 4 bases, with 14 bases remaining between them. The CDR3 length is 15 residues. The germline gives CDR1 SEHNR, CDR2 FQNEAQ (reference sequence). DNA for the CDR3: TGTGCCAGCAGCTTAACTCCCAAATCGATCACTGAAGCTTTCTTT. As protein: CASSLTPKSITEAFF. Based on the CDR3 plus reference TRBV7-9 and TRBJ1-1, the full variable domain is DTGVSQNPRHKITKRGQNVTFRCDPISEHNRLYWYRQTLGQGPEFLTYFQNEAQLEKSRLLSDRFSAERPKGSFSTLEIQRTEQGDSAMYLCASSLTPKSITEAFFGQGTRLTVV.

This clonotype was recorded at least ten times. The chain couples TRBV20-1 to TRBJ2-1, with 9 nucleotides matching TRBD2. Germline trimming cut 3 bases from V and 8 bases from J; bases unmatched to any gene: 5. The germline gives CDR1 DFQATT, CDR2 SNEGSKA (reference sequence). The CDR3 is 13 residues long. The CDR3 DNA sequence: TGCAGTGCTAGTAGACTAGCGGTCGATGAGCAGTTCTTC. This encodes CSASRLAVDEQFF.

This chain joins TRBV6-2 or TRBV6-3 and TRBJ1-1, with D unresolved. Germline V gene sequence: CDR1 MNHEY, CDR2 SVGEGT. The V end was cut by 2 bases, the J end by 1 base, with 17 bases between. CDR3 length equals 17 residues. DNA of the CDR3: TGTGCCAGCAGTTACCCGGAAGTCCGGCGGCAGAACACTGAAGCTTTCTTT. This encodes CASSYPEVRRQNTEAFF.

The chain recombines TRBV6-1 with TRBJ2-7; D is possibly TRBD1 (6 bases). Trimming left V 0 bases short and J 9 bases short, with 15 bases between. The germline V gene has CDR1 MNHNS and CDR2 SASEGT. CDR3 length: 14 residues. In DNA, the CDR3 is TGTGCCAGCAGTGAAGCGCTTCCAGGGGTAGGGCAGTACTTC. Its protein is CASSEALPGVGQYF.